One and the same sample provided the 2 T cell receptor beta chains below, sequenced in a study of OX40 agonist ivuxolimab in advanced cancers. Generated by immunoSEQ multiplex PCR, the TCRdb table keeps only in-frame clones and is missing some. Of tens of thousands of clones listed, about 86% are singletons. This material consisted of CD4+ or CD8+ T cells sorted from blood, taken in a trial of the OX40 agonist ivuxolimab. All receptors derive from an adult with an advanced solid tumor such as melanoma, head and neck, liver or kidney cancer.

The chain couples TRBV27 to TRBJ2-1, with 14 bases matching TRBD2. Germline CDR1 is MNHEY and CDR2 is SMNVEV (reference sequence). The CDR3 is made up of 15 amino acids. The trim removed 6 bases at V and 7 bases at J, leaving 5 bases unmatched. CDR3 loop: CASSAGLAGANEQFF. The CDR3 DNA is TGTGCCAGCAGCGCGGGACTAGCGGGAGCAAATGAGCAGTTCTTC.

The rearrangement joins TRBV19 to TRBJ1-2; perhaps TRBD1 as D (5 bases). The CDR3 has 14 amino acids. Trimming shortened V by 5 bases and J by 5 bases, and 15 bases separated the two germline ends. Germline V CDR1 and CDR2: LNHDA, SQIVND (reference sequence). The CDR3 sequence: CASSHRTGVYGYTF. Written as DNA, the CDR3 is TGTGCCAGTAGTCACAGGACGGGGGTATATGGCTACACCTTC.